Following are 29 T cell receptor beta chains from one sample sequenced in a study of Tregs in tolerant kidney transplant recipients. TCRdb keeps only in-frame clones here, not all; method: immunoSEQ multiplex PCR. The table shows about 69,000 clones, with about 89% occurring only once. Sequencing used CD4+ T cells from blood, obtained before the transplant. These receptors were collected from a human donor who received a combined kidney and bone marrow transplant.

The chain recombines TRBV7-2 with TRBJ2-7; TRBD2 might be the D (5 bases). Germline CDR1 and CDR2: SGHTA and FQGNSA. The CDR3 is made up of 16 amino acids. The ends were cut back, 5 bases at V and 2 bases at J, with 19 bases in the middle. The CDR3 region is CASSIAADVMTYEQYF. In nucleotides, the CDR3 is TGTGCCAGCAGCATCGCAGCGGATGTTATGACCTACGAGCAGTACTTC.

This chain links TRBV7-2 with TRBJ2-1, with 7 nucleotides matching TRBD2. Trimming at V came to 5 bases and at J to 5 bases, leaving 12 bases not matched to a gene. The CDR3 is 16 amino acids. CDR1 and CDR2 from the germline V gene are SGHTA and FQGNSA. The CDR3 loop is CASSRSGTWGDNEQFF. In DNA, the CDR3 is TGTGCCAGCAGCCGCAGCGGGACCTGGGGGGACAATGAGCAGTTCTTC.

V and J are TRBV27 and TRBJ2-3; 12 bases map to TRBD2. CDR3 length: 17 residues. After removal of 4 bases from V and 2 bases from J, the junction contained 7 bases not matched to a gene. Per germline, CDR1 MNHEY and CDR2 SMNVEV (reference sequence). CDR3 sequence (DNA): TGTGCCAGCAGTTCTCGACTAGCGGGAGATAACACAGATACGCAGTATTTT. The encoded protein is CASSSRLAGDNTDTQYF.

This clone was seen only a few times. The gene calls are TRBV7-9 and TRBJ1-5, with TRBD1 matching 7 bases. The CDR3 sequence is 16 residues long. Germline assignment: CDR1 SEHNR and CDR2 FQNEAQ (reference sequence). V gave up 3 bases and J gave up 4 bases; unmatched junction bases: 9. The CDR3 spells CASSLTGIGGNQPQHF. CDR3 nucleotides: TGTGCCAGCAGCTTGACAGGGATTGGAGGAAATCAGCCCCAGCATTTT. Variable domain in full (rest from reference TRBV7-9 and TRBJ1-5): DTGVSQNPRHKITKRGQNVTFRCDPISEHNRLYWYRQTLGQGPEFLTYFQNEAQLEKSRLLSDRFSAERPKGSFSTLEIQRTEQGDSAMYLCASSLTGIGGNQPQHFGDGTRLSIL.

In its sample, this clone was seen once. The V call is TRBV4-3, the J call TRBJ1-1; D gene ambiguous. The CDR3 is 14 residues long. Trimming stripped 1 base from V and 7 bases from J, with 13 bases between. From germline, CDR1 is LGHNA and CDR2 YSLEER. CDR3: CASSQGSLGLEAFF. CDR3 nucleotides: TGCGCCAGCAGCCAAGGTTCGTTAGGACTTGAAGCTTTCTTT.

This chain joins TRBV18 and TRBJ1-3, with 7 positions matching TRBD1. This CDR3 contains 15 residues. Trimming cost V 3 bases and J 2 bases; bases outside gene matches: 4. Germline V gene lookup returns CDR1 KGHSH and CDR2 LQKENI. CDR3 sequence (DNA): TGTGCCAGCTCACCGGGACAGAGAACTGGAAACACCATATATTTT. This codes for CASSPGQRTGNTIYF.

The V and J genes are TRBV11-2 and TRBJ2-7, with 8 positions matching TRBD1. The J segment lost 1 base and the V segment lost 5 bases, leaving 1 base of the junction unmatched. The CDR3 has 13 amino acids. Germline lookup yields CDR1 SGHAT and CDR2 FQNNGV. Written as DNA, the CDR3 is TGTGCCAGCAGCCGGGACAGGTCCTACGAGCAGTACTTC. Amino acid sequence: CASSRDRSYEQYF.

The chain joins TRBV29-1 to TRBJ2-3; D remains ambiguous. Germline CDR1 and CDR2: SQVTM and ANQGSEA. V lost 2 bases to trimming and J lost 2 bases, with 5 bases between them. The CDR3 runs to 12 residues. The CDR3 DNA is TGCAGCGTTGAACAGGACACAGATACGCAGTATTTT. Amino acids: CSVEQDTDTQYF.

V and J are TRBV6-1 and TRBJ2-5; 13 bases align to TRBD2. The CDR3 contains 15 residues. CDR1 and CDR2 (germline): MNHNS, SASEGT. The V segment lost 7 bases and the J segment 5 bases; nucleotides outside the gene matches: 7. The CDR3, as DNA: TGTGCCAGCAACCGACTAGCGGGAGGAGGGGAGACCCAGTACTTC. This codes for CASNRLAGGGETQYF.

The chain is built from TRBV27 and TRBJ2-3; D might be TRBD2 (6 bases). CDR1 is MNHEY, CDR2 SMNVEV, per germline (reference sequence). V gave up 3 bases and J gave up 3 bases, with 7 bases separating them. CDR3 length: 13 amino acids. CDR3 residues: CASSFGGTDTQYF. The CDR3 nucleotides are TGTGCCAGCAGTTTTGGGGGGACAGATACGCAGTATTTT.

Only one count was recorded for this clone. The CDR3 DNA follows: TGTGCCAGCAGCTCCCATCCGACAGGGTTGGGCTACACCTTC. Amino acids: CASSSHPTGLGYTF. V usage is TRBV7-8 and J usage is TRBJ1-2; TRBD1 agrees at 7 bases. Germline loops: CDR1 SGHVS, CDR2 FQNEAQ. The CDR3 is 14 amino acids. J gave up 8 bases and V 4 bases, and 10 bases lay outside the gene matches.

This chain joins TRBV28 and TRBJ1-5, with D uncertain. This CDR3 spans 12 amino acids. The germline gives CDR1 MDHEN, CDR2 SYDVKM. The ends were cut back, 1 base at V and 6 bases at J, with 4 bases in the middle. The CDR3 coding sequence is TGTGCCAGCAGTTTATCAGGTCAGCCCCAGCATTTT. Translated: CASSLSGQPQHF.

V and J are TRBV19 and TRBJ1-3; TRBD1 is a possible D gene (6 bases). Germline loops: CDR1 LNHDA, CDR2 SQIVND (reference sequence). V lost 6 bases, J lost 4 bases, and 13 bases lay in between. CDR3 length equals 14 residues. CDR3 sequence reads: CASSKPGDGNTIYF. In nucleotides, the CDR3 is TGTGCCAGTAGCAAACCAGGGGACGGAAACACCATATATTTT.

This chain joins TRBV5-1 and TRBJ2-2; D might be TRBD2 (5 bases). This CDR3 is 16 amino acids long. V lost 0 bases and J lost 0, with 9 bases in between. Germline CDR1 is SGHRS and CDR2 is YFSETQ. The CDR3 reads CASSLAGESNTGELFF. The CDR3, as DNA: TGCGCCAGCAGCTTGGCCGGGGAATCGAACACCGGGGAGCTGTTTTTT. The full variable domain, with the rest looked up from reference TRBV5-1 and TRBJ2-2, is KAGVTQTPRYLIKTRGQQVTLSCSPISGHRSVSWYQQTPGQGLQFLFEYFSETQRNKGNFPGRFSGRQFSNSRSEMNVSTLELGDSALYLCASSLAGESNTGELFFGEGSRLTVL.

The rearrangement joins TRBV6-5 to TRBJ1-2; 8 positions agree with TRBD1. The V gene end was trimmed by 6 bases and the J gene end by 2 bases; junction bases not matched to a gene: 8. CDR1 and CDR2 (germline): MNHEY, SVGAGI. CDR3 length: 15 amino acids. The CDR3 bases are TGTGCCAGCAGGAAGACAGGGGAACCAAACTATGGCTACACCTTC. The encoded protein is CASRKTGEPNYGYTF.

In nucleotides, the CDR3 is TGTGCCAGCAGTCCCCCTCTCCCACGGGACAGGAACACTGAAGCTTTCTTT. Its protein is CASSPPLPRDRNTEAFF. The rearrangement uses TRBV28 and TRBJ1-1; TRBD1 matches 7 bases. The CDR3 is 17 residues long. Per the germline V gene, CDR1 is MDHEN and CDR2 is SYDVKM. The trim removed 5 bases at V and 1 base at J, leaving 13 bases unmatched.

This chain connects TRBV11-3 to TRBJ1-1; 7 bases map to TRBD1. Per germline, CDR1 SGHNT and CDR2 YENEEA. Trimming removed 4 bases from V and 0 bases from J; junction bases left unmatched: 11. The CDR3 loop spans 17 amino acids. The CDR3 DNA sequence: TGTGCCAGCAGCTCTAAAGACAGGGACCCCTTGAACACTGAAGCTTTCTTT. This translates into CASSSKDRDPLNTEAFF.

The CDR3 sequence is CASSLSGANYSNQPQHF. For the CDR3, the DNA is TGTGCCAGCAGCTTGTCAGGGGCCAATTATAGCAATCAGCCCCAGCATTTT. The chain recombines TRBV11-3 with TRBJ1-5, with a tentative D call TRBD1 (6 bases). Trimming removed 3 bases at V and 0 bases at J, with 15 bases between. The CDR3 has 17 amino acids. The V gene's germline CDR1 is SGHNT and CDR2 YENEEA.

This clone was seen a few times. V usage is TRBV6-5 and J usage is TRBJ1-2, with a possible D match to TRBD1 (5 bases). This CDR3 comprises 13 residues. V lost 2 bases and J 4 bases, leaving 8 bases between the germline ends. Germline V gene lookup returns CDR1 MNHEY and CDR2 SVGAGI. In DNA, the CDR3 is TGTGCCAGCAGTTACGGGGGGAGCTATGGCTACACCTTC. Protein: CASSYGGSYGYTF.

The chain joins TRBV7-2 to TRBJ2-5; unclear D gene. CDR1 and CDR2 (germline): SGHTA, FQGNSA. The length of the CDR3 is 12 residues. The V end lost 4 bases, the J end lost 5 bases, and 8 bases lay between the germline ends. The CDR3 is CASSSSRETQYF. The CDR3 region has the DNA TGTGCCAGCAGCTCAAGCAGGGAGACCCAGTACTTC.

The chain carries TRBV5-4 and TRBJ2-1; D is ambiguous. This CDR3 is built from 14 residues. Germline loops: CDR1 SGHNT, CDR2 YYREEE (reference sequence). The V end was cut by 2 bases, the J end by 8 bases, with 14 bases between. The CDR3 loop reads CASSLELAVYEQFF. The CDR3 region has the DNA TGTGCCAGCAGCTTAGAATTAGCAGTCTATGAGCAGTTCTTC.

V is TRBV10-3 and J is TRBJ2-7, with 7 bases that match TRBD1. This CDR3 is built from 14 residues. The V gene's germline CDR1 is ENHRY and CDR2 SYGVKD. The J segment lost 5 bases and the V segment lost 2 bases, leaving 6 bases of the junction unmatched. CDR3 sequence: CAISEHGQEDEQYF. The CDR3 DNA is TGTGCCATCAGTGAGCACGGACAGGAAGACGAGCAGTACTTC.

The V gene is TRBV28, the J gene TRBJ2-3; no reliable D call. Germline-derived CDR1 and CDR2 are MDHEN and SYDVKM. The CDR3 runs to 11 residues. Trimming shortened V by 4 bases and J by 3 bases, and 2 bases separated the two germline ends. The CDR3 DNA sequence: TGTGCCAGCAGTTCGACAGATACGCAGTATTTT. This translates into CASSSTDTQYF.

This chain joins TRBV28 and TRBJ2-5; 7 positions match TRBD1. Unmatched junction bases numbered 4, after V lost 5 bases and J lost 4 bases. Germline V gene lookup returns CDR1 MDHEN and CDR2 SYDVKM. This CDR3 comprises 13 residues. The CDR3 bases are TGTGCCAGCAGTCTTGGGACAGTAGAGACCCAGTACTTC. Protein sequence: CASSLGTVETQYF.

The DNA of the CDR3 is TGTGCCAGCAGCTTAGCTGCCTCCTCCGGACTAGCGGGAGTTTACGAGCAGTACTTC. This codes for CASSLAASSGLAGVYEQYF. V gene TRBV7-9 combines with J gene TRBJ2-7, with 13 bases identical to TRBD2. Trimming took 0 bases from V and 4 from J; bases not matched to a gene: 12. The CDR3 has 19 residues. Germline V gene sequence: CDR1 SEHNR, CDR2 FQNEAQ (reference sequence).

V and J are TRBV19 and TRBJ2-1; 8 positions match TRBD2. The CDR3 has 13 residues. Trimming at V came to 9 bases and at J to 7 bases, leaving 8 bases not matched to a gene. Germline V lookup: CDR1 LNHDA, CDR2 SQIVND (reference sequence). The CDR3 region is CASGGGQGNEQFF. In DNA, the CDR3 is TGTGCCAGCGGGGGGGGGCAAGGGAATGAGCAGTTCTTC.

The V and J genes are TRBV6-5 and TRBJ2-1; a possible D gene is TRBD1 (5 bases). Trimming removed 6 bases from V and 2 bases from J, with 14 bases in between. The CDR3 length is 15 residues. The germline CDR1 and CDR2 sequences are MNHEY and SVGAGI. The CDR3 spells CASSRDSITYNEQFF. The CDR3 region has the DNA TGTGCCAGCAGCCGAGACAGCATCACCTACAATGAGCAGTTCTTC.

The gene calls are TRBV11-3 and TRBJ2-1, with TRBD2 identical over 10 bases. The CDR3 contains 18 residues. After removal of 1 base from V and 6 bases from J, the junction contained 12 bases not matched to a gene. Per the germline V gene, CDR1 is SGHNT and CDR2 is YENEEA. CDR3: CASSLGFSLAGDRNEQFF. As DNA, the CDR3 is TGTGCCAGCAGCTTAGGCTTCTCTCTAGCGGGAGACCGCAATGAGCAGTTCTTC. The full variable domain, completed using reference TRBV11-3 and TRBJ2-1, is EAGVVQSPRYKIIEKKQPVAFWCNPISGHNTLYWYLQNLGQGPELLIRYENEEAVDDSQLPKDRFSAERLKGVDSTLKIQPAELGDSAVYLCASSLGFSLAGDRNEQFFGPGTRLTVL.

This clone was seen more than once but under ten times. This chain links TRBV10-1 with TRBJ2-7, with 9 bases matching TRBD1. Germline CDR1 is WNHNN and CDR2 is SYGVQD (reference sequence). V lost 3 bases, J lost 4 bases, and 7 bases stayed unmatched. CDR3 size: 15 residues. Here the CDR3 reads CASSDPDRGTYEQYF. CDR3 sequence (DNA): TGCGCCAGCAGTGACCCGGACAGGGGAACGTACGAGCAGTACTTC.